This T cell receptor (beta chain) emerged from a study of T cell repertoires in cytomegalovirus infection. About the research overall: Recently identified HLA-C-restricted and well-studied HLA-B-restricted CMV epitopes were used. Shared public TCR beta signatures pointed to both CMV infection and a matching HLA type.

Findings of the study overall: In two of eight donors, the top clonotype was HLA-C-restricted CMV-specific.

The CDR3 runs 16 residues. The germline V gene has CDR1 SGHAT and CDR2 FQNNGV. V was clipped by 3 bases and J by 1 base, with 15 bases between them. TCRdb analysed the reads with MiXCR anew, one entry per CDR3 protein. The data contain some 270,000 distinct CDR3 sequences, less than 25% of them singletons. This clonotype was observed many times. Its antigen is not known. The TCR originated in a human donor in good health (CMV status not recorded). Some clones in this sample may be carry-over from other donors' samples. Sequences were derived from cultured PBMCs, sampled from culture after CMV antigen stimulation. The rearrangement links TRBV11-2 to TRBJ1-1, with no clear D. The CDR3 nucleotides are TGTGCCAGCAGCTTTTTTCGACAAGTGGCGAACACTGAAGCTTTCTTT. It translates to CASSFFRQVANTEAFF. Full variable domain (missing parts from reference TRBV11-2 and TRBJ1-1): EAGVAQSPRYKIIEKRQSVAFWCNPISGHATLYWYQQILGQGPKLLIQFQNNGVVDDSQLPKDRFSAERLKGVDSTLKIQPAKLEDSAVYLCASSFFRQVANTEAFFGQGTRLTVV.